The entry below describes one T cell receptor (beta chain). This clonotype has just a few counts. This receptor's antigen is unknown. No base qualities exist here, and no much larger clone lies one base off it. The sample comes from a study of type 1 and type 2 diabetes patients (dated by TCRdb to 2016 to 2017). Background on the whole study: Recruited in China, the cohort was made up of 9 or 10 type 1 diabetes patients, a few type 2 diabetes patients and six or seven nondiabetic controls. Throughout the study, CD4 or CD8 MicroBeads on MACS columns were used to positively select CD4+ and CD8+ T cells from PBMCs. The whole study generated about 18 million paired-end reads. The TCRbeta libraries underwent paired-end sequencing on Illumina HiSeq 2000 or MiSeq instruments. The study profiled TCRbeta repertoires by high-throughput sequencing to compare type 1 diabetes, type 2 diabetes and nondiabetic individuals. When roughly 19-cycle amplification was compared with approximately 25-cycle amplification, V gene usage looked similar, suggesting that primer efficiencies were similar and PCR bias was random. Type 2 diabetes patients were included as a disease comparison group for the type 1 diabetes patients.

Standard classification criteria for type 1 or type 2 diabetes were met by all diabetic patients, and glucose and C-peptide were assessed by WHO-recommended methods. Donors with other autoimmune diseases or infections within the previous four weeks were excluded. About 10 milliliters of peripheral blood were drawn from each participant. LymphoPrep density separation was used to isolate PBMCs. Sequencing instrument: Illumina MiSeq. Genomic DNA from sorted T cell subsets served as template for TCRbeta CDR3 amplification. Multiplex PCR with 30 forward and 13 reverse primers amplified the TCRbeta CDR3 region. After the PCR products were purified with AMPure XP beads, a second PCR of roughly 26 cycles was run to add indices and adaptors. Before sequencing, the QIAquick Gel Extraction Kit was used to gel-purify the libraries. In the paper's pipeline: Paired-end reads were merged with FLASH and aligned to IMGT V, D and J germline references using IgBLAST. Reads with below 70% alignment identity to germline references were discarded, and 9.5 million to 14 million reads were retained study-wide. CDR3 boundaries, reading frame and productivity were assigned following IMGT definitions. Clones at or above 1% of reads were defined as highly-expanded clones, and diversity was measured by normalized Shannon entropy. Group differences in Shannon entropy were tested with unpaired two-tailed t-tests. The public reads were run again by TCRdb, first through fastp at Q25 and then through MiXCR, and only productive beta chains were kept. Each CDR3 protein gets just one entry, which takes the most common genes and DNA from the rows behind it. These V and J calls derive from TCRdb rather than the authors' analysis. Within this sample are approximately 260,000 distinct CDR3 sequences, with around 47% of them counted one time only. Roughly 13% of the sample comes from the top ten.

Results and caveats for the whole study, not just this receptor: V and J gene usage patterns of type 2 diabetes and control samples were highly correlated, averaging approximately 0.97 between samples. In both CD4+ and CD8+ T cells, type 2 diabetes repertoires were highly diverse and significantly more diverse than type 1 diabetes repertoires. Study groups were not matched for age and gender, which possibly biased interpretation. Because only a limited number of T2D and control samples were sequenced, some T1D-only HECs might also be present in more T2D or control samples. Type 2 diabetes patients had few highly-expanded CD4+ clones (median one), and those clones made up a median approximately 3.9% of reads.

Reading the germline V gene gives CDR1 MGHRA and CDR2 YSYEKL. The germline V and J ends show losses of 3 bases and 1 base respectively, and no gene match explains 4 bases of the junction. The CDR3 numbers 15 residues from cysteine through phenylalanine. The DNA shown is the 45-base CDR3, in frame from base 1. The sequence links TRBV4-1 to TRBJ2-5; TRBD1 fits 8 bases in the junction. Sequencing was done on a sample of peripheral blood mononuclear cells (PBMCs). The source is a man aged 18 to 35 with type 2 diabetes. Here the CDR3 is given as CASSQTGDIQETQYF. The DNA reads as follows: TGCGCCAGCAGCCAGACAGGGGATATCCAAGAGACCCAGTACTTC.